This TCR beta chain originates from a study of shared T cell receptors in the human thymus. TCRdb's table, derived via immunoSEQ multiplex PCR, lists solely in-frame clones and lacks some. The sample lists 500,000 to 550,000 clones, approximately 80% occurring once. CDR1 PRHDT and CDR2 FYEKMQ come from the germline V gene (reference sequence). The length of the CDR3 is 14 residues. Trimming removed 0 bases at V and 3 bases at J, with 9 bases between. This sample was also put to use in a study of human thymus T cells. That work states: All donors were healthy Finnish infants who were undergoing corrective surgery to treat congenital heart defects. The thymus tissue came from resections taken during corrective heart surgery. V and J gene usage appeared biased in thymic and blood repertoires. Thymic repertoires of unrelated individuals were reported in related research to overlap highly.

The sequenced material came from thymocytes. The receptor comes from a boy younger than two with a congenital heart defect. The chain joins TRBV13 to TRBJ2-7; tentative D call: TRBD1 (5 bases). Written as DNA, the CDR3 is TGTGCCAGCAGCTTAGGAGGGGTCCGCTACGAGCAGTACTTC. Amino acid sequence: CASSLGGVRYEQYF.